These 32 T cell receptor beta chains originate from one sample sequenced in a study of blood T cells in healthy people across ages. Primed by a sample-barcoded 5' primer and a J-beta primer mix, a second PCR proceeded for 7 to 11 cycles. A single record per CDR3 protein comes from TCRdb applying MiXCR to the 5' RACE reads. Of about 680,000 distinct CDR3 sequences in the sample, roughly 50% were seen once. Sequencing was performed on blood. The receptors originated from a woman aged 55-69 years in good health.

The V and J genes are TRBV29-1 and TRBJ2-7, with a possible D match to TRBD1 (6 bases). The CDR3 runs 14 residues. The germline V gene has CDR1 SQVTM and CDR2 ANQGSEA. Trimming took off 7 bases at V and 2 bases at J, with 18 bases between the two ends. The CDR3 coding sequence is TGCAGCGCCAATTTTCCGGGACACCCCTACGAGCAGTACTTC. It is translated as CSANFPGHPYEQYF.

This clonotype was counted between two and nine times. The chain carries TRBV28 and TRBJ1-4, with a possible D match to TRBD1 (5 bases). The ends were cut back, 6 bases at V and 4 bases at J, with 15 bases in the middle. CDR3 length: 15 residues. Germline V gives CDR1 MDHEN, CDR2 SYDVKM. The CDR3 sequence: CASSPGRTSNEKLFF. The CDR3 DNA reads as TGTGCCAGCAGCCCCGGACGGACAAGTAATGAAAAACTGTTTTTT.

J is TRBJ2-1 and V is TRBV30; 8 bases fit TRBD2. CDR1 is GTSNPN and CDR2 is SVGIG in the germline V gene (reference sequence). The junction had 11 bases not matched to a gene; V was cut back by 3 bases and J by 10 bases. The length of the CDR3 is 14 residues. CDR3 in DNA: TGTGCCTGGAGGTTAAGCGGGGGAAGTCCCGAGCAGTTCTTC. It is translated as CAWRLSGGSPEQFF.

The gene calls are TRBV25-1 and TRBJ2-3, with TRBD1 identical over 8 bases. Germline CDR1 MGHDK, CDR2 SYGVNS. The CDR3 is made up of 14 amino acids. The junction had 8 bases not matched to a gene; V was cut back by 7 bases and J by 5 bases. CDR3 residues: CASKGPGGRDTQYF. CDR3 nucleotide sequence: TGTGCCAGCAAGGGGCCAGGGGGCAGAGATACGCAGTATTTT.

This clonotype was counted a few times. V usage is TRBV6-2 or TRBV6-3 and J usage is TRBJ2-5, with TRBD2 matching over 11 bases. TRBJ2-7 explains the end of the DNA better; the J call may be wrong. The CDR3 has 16 residues. Germline CDR1 and CDR2: MNHEY and SVGEGT. The CDR3 protein is CASSYWGLAASYEQYF. CDR3 sequence (DNA): TGTGCCAGCAGTTACTGGGGACTAGCGGCGTCCTACGAGCAGTACTTC.

This clonotype was seen a handful of times. V is TRBV7-6 and J is TRBJ2-7; D might be TRBD1 (6 bases). Trimming removed 4 bases at V and 6 bases at J, with 19 bases between. The CDR3 contains 15 residues. Germline CDR1 and CDR2: SGHVS and FNYEAQ. CDR3 region: CASSSVRGSPGEQYF. CDR3 DNA: TGTGCCAGCAGCTCCGTCAGGGGTTCCCCGGGCGAGCAGTACTTC.

Comment on this clonotype: Mismatch with germline at one junction end may stem from a read error. CDR3 loop: CASSPRPGASGSRSDEQFF. In nucleotides, the CDR3 is TGTGCCAGCTCCCCACGGCCTGGGGCTAGCGGGAGTCGGTCGGATGAGCAGTTCTTC. The chain has TRBV18 and TRBJ2-1, with 10 bases fitting TRBD2. Germline CDR1 and CDR2: KGHSH and LQKENI. This CDR3 comprises 19 residues.

This clonotype has only a few counts. The chain links TRBV7-2 to TRBJ2-7, with 7 bases aligning to TRBD1. J gave up 2 bases and V 5 bases, and 9 bases lay outside the gene matches. Germline loops: CDR1 SGHTA, CDR2 FQGNSA. The CDR3 is 15 amino acids. The CDR3 sequence is CASSIRAGGAYEQYF. In DNA form, the CDR3 reads TGTGCCAGCAGCATACGGGCAGGGGGTGCCTACGAGCAGTACTTC.

In this sample, this clonotype turned up a few times. This chain connects TRBV5-5 to TRBJ2-4, with 8 bases identical to TRBD1. Unmatched junction bases numbered 10, after V lost 4 bases and J lost 13 bases. The CDR3 loop spans 13 amino acids. Germline loops: CDR1 SGHKS, CDR2 YYEKEE (reference sequence). CDR3 bases: TGTGCCAGCAGCACAGGACAGGGACGGGAGCAGTACTTC. Encoded protein: CASSTGQGREQYF.

As DNA, the CDR3 is TGTGCCAGCACCTTCGGGCCCTCCTACGAGCAGTACTTC. Its protein is CASTFGPSYEQYF. This chain links TRBV7-9 with TRBJ2-7; D unresolved. CDR1 is SEHNR, CDR2 FQNEAQ, per germline (reference sequence). This CDR3 spans 13 amino acids. V lost 7 bases and J 0 bases, leaving 10 bases between the germline ends.

Regarding this clonotype: This sequence may be a read error, since a much larger clone differs from it by one base. The chain joins TRBV29-1 to TRBJ2-5; a weak D match, TRBD1 (5 bases). This CDR3 has 12 residues. With 4 bases removed from V and 2 bases from J, the gap between germline ends came to 8 bases. Per germline, CDR1 SQVTM and CDR2 ANQGSEA. This CDR3 is CSVGTIQETQYF. CDR3 coding DNA: TGCAGCGTTGGGACAATACAAGAGACCCAGTACTTC.

This clonotype was observed a few times. This sequence joins TRBV5-1 and TRBJ2-7; D is perhaps TRBD1 (6 bases). Deletions cut 4 bases from V and 6 bases from J, with 20 bases between. The germline V gene encodes CDR1 SGHRS and CDR2 YFSETQ. The CDR3 is made up of 15 amino acids. The CDR3 loop reads CASSPTGTSSGEQYF. The DNA for the CDR3 is TGCGCCAGCAGCCCGACAGGTACCTCCTCAGGCGAGCAGTACTTC.

The rearrangement uses TRBV5-1 and TRBJ1-3, with D unclear. The CDR3 is made up of 14 amino acids. Trimming took off 2 bases at V and 2 bases at J, with 8 bases between the two ends. CDR1 SGHRS and CDR2 YFSETQ come from the germline V gene. The CDR3 here is CASSLDTAGNTIYF. CDR3 nucleotides: TGCGCCAGCAGCTTAGACACGGCTGGAAACACCATATATTTT.

This clonotype was counted only a few times. J is TRBJ2-1 and V is TRBV29-1, with D unclear. Trimming pared 3 bases from V and 4 bases from J, leaving 7 bases between. The CDR3 covers 12 residues. Germline lookup yields CDR1 SQVTM and CDR2 ANQGSEA. The CDR3 DNA sequence: TGCAGCGTTGATCCGGCTTACAATGAGCAGTTCTTC. This sequence encodes CSVDPAYNEQFF.

The chain uses TRBV2 and TRBJ2-7; TRBD1 matches 7 bases. This CDR3 has 14 amino acids. V was clipped by 6 bases and J by 2 bases; unmatched bases: 7. Germline assignment: CDR1 SNHLY and CDR2 FYNNEI. CDR3 loop: CASRKTGQAYEQYF. CDR3 nucleotide sequence: TGTGCCAGCAGAAAGACTGGACAGGCCTACGAGCAGTACTTC.

The table lists this clonotype with a few counts. The chain employs TRBV20-1 and TRBJ2-1; weak D call: TRBD1 (6 bases). Trimming pared 7 bases from V and 3 bases from J, leaving 10 bases between. The CDR3 contains 12 residues. Germline values: CDR1 DFQATT, CDR2 SNEGSKA (reference sequence). As DNA, the CDR3 is TGCAGTGTTCAAGGGGGCTACAATGAGCAGTTCTTC. Protein sequence: CSVQGGYNEQFF.

This clonotype was seen a few times. The genes are TRBV7-2 and TRBJ2-7, with D tentatively TRBD1 (6 bases). The ends were cut back, 0 bases at V and 2 bases at J, with 11 bases in the middle. Germline loops: CDR1 SGHTA, CDR2 FQGNSA. The CDR3 is 15 residues long. The CDR3, as DNA: TGTGCCAGCAGCTTAGCAGGGGGAGTACCCTACGAGCAGTACTTC. It yields the protein CASSLAGGVPYEQYF. Together with reference TRBV7-2 and TRBJ2-7, the CDR3 gives the full variable domain: GAGVSQSPSNKVTEKGKDVELRCDPISGHTALYWYRQSLGQGLEFLIYFQGNSAPDKSGLPSDRFSAERTGGSVSTLTIQRTQQEDSAVYLCASSLAGGVPYEQYFGPGTRLTVT.

This clonotype was seen more than once but under ten times. The V gene is TRBV20-1, the J gene TRBJ2-7; 15 bases are a match to TRBD2. This CDR3 comprises 17 residues. Trimming cost V 0 bases and J 4 bases; bases outside gene matches: 7. Germline V gene data show CDR1 as DFQATT and CDR2 as SNEGSKA (reference sequence). The CDR3 loop is CSAREGTSGRPPYEQYF. In nucleotides, the CDR3 is TGCAGTGCTAGAGAAGGGACTAGCGGGAGGCCCCCATACGAGCAGTACTTC.

This sequence joins TRBV7-2 and TRBJ2-3; D might be TRBD1 (5 bases). Germline lookup yields CDR1 SGHTA and CDR2 FQGNSA. The V and J ends lost 3 bases and 13 bases respectively, with 14 bases between them. There are 12 residues in the CDR3. The CDR3 loop is CASSFGQRVKYF. The CDR3 region has the DNA TGTGCCAGCAGCTTTGGACAACGGGTTAAGTATTTT.

This clonotype was picked up a small number of times. The genes are TRBV24-1 and TRBJ1-2, with D possibly matching TRBD1 (6 bases). CDR3 size: 14 residues. V was pared by 3 bases and J by 1 base, with 8 bases between. Germline V CDR1 and CDR2: KGHDR, SFDVKD. The CDR3 protein is CATSDQGINYGYTF. The CDR3 DNA follows: TGTGCCACCAGTGATCAGGGGATTAACTATGGCTACACCTTC.

The genes are TRBV28 and TRBJ1-4; tentatively, D is TRBD1 (6 bases). V gave up 10 bases and J gave up 3 bases, with 21 bases separating them. Germline assignment: CDR1 MDHEN and CDR2 SYDVKM. The CDR3 has 16 residues. CDR3 sequence: CANRVDGGKSNEKLFF. CDR3 nucleotide sequence: TGTGCCAACAGGGTGGACGGGGGGAAGTCTAATGAAAAACTGTTTTTT.

The chain couples TRBV6-1 to TRBJ2-3, with TRBD1 identical over 9 bases. The length of the CDR3 is 15 residues. The germline CDR1 and CDR2 sequences are MNHNS and SASEGT. Unmatched junction bases numbered 8, after V lost 5 bases and J lost 5 bases. CDR3: CASSTGQGDRDTQYF. DNA for the CDR3: TGTGCCAGCAGTACGGGACAGGGCGACAGAGATACGCAGTATTTT.

The chain uses TRBV4-1 and TRBJ2-1; D is possibly TRBD2 (6 bases). The CDR3 extends over 15 amino acids. V was shortened by 1 base and J by 9 bases, with 16 bases between the two germline ends. Germline V gene lookup returns CDR1 MGHRA and CDR2 YSYEKL. CDR3 region: CASSQAGVSSREQFF. CDR3 nucleotides: TGCGCCAGCAGCCAAGCGGGAGTATCATCACGTGAGCAGTTCTTC.

The rearrangement uses TRBV24-1 and TRBJ2-3; D ambiguous. Trimming took off 1 base at V and 2 bases at J, with 6 bases between the two ends. Germline values: CDR1 KGHDR, CDR2 SFDVKD. CDR3 length equals 14 residues. CDR3 sequence (DNA): TGTGCCACCAGTGATTTTGGGATCACAGATACGCAGTATTTT. Its translation is CATSDFGITDTQYF.

This chain links TRBV5-1 with TRBJ2-2; 9 bases are shared with TRBD2. From germline, CDR1 is SGHRS and CDR2 YFSETQ. This CDR3 comprises 16 residues. After removal of 0 bases from V and 6 bases from J, the junction contained 6 bases not matched to a gene. CDR3 in amino acids: CASSLAPGLAAGELFF. The CDR3 DNA reads TGCGCCAGCAGCTTGGCCCCGGGACTAGCCGCCGGGGAGCTGTTTTTT. Variable domain in full (rest from reference TRBV5-1 and TRBJ2-2): KAGVTQTPRYLIKTRGQQVTLSCSPISGHRSVSWYQQTPGQGLQFLFEYFSETQRNKGNFPGRFSGRQFSNSRSEMNVSTLELGDSALYLCASSLAPGLAAGELFFGEGSRLTVL.

Many counts were recorded for this clonotype. The J gene is TRBJ1-1, the V gene TRBV7-2; D is unresolved. V was cut by 2 bases and J by 3 bases, with 13 bases left in between. Germline CDR1 reads SGHTA; CDR2 reads FQGNSA. CDR3 length: 15 residues. CDR3 bases: TGTGCCAGCAGCTTAAAGAGGGCCCGGGACACTGAAGCTTTCTTT. Protein: CASSLKRARDTEAFF.

V is TRBV5-6 and J is TRBJ2-4; 7 nucleotides match TRBD2. With 2 bases clipped from V and 1 base from J, the junction kept 3 bases outside the gene matches. The germline gives CDR1 SGHDT, CDR2 YYEEEE. The length of the CDR3 is 15 residues. Here the CDR3 reads CASSFGGMAKNIQYF. Written as DNA, the CDR3 is TGTGCCAGCAGCTTCGGGGGGATGGCCAAAAACATTCAGTACTTC.

The V and J genes are TRBV28 and TRBJ2-3; D possibly matches TRBD1 or TRBD2 (7 bases each). CDR1 and CDR2 (germline): MDHEN, SYDVKM. Trimming left V 8 bases short and J 8 bases short, with 17 bases between. The CDR3 is 13 residues long. CDR3 in amino acids: CASSRQGGFTQYF. CDR3 DNA sequence: TGTGCCAGCTCCCGACAGGGAGGGTTTACGCAGTATTTT. The full variable domain, in which reference TRBV28 and TRBJ2-3 provide the parts outside the CDR3, is DVKVTQSSRYLVKRTGEKVFLECVQDMDHENMFWYRQDPGLGLRLIYFSYDVKMKEKGDIPEGYSVSREKKERFSLILESASTNQTSMYLCASSRQGGFTQYFGPGTRLTVL.

Only a few counts were recorded for this clonotype. The CDR3 spells CASSLTSSGRGYTF. For the CDR3, the DNA is TGTGCCAGCAGCTTAACGAGCTCCGGACGCGGCTACACCTTC. The chain combines TRBV7-3 with TRBJ1-2; D is unresolved. V dropped 0 bases and J dropped 8 bases, with 13 bases sitting between them. This CDR3 spans 14 amino acids. Germline values: CDR1 SGHTA, CDR2 FQGTGA.

The gene calls are TRBV14 and TRBJ1-2; no firm D call. V lost 0 bases to trimming and J lost 4 bases, with 6 bases between them. Per the germline V gene, CDR1 is SGHDN and CDR2 is FVKESK. The CDR3 contains 13 residues. The CDR3 reads CASSQDLRYGYTF. As DNA, the CDR3 is TGTGCCAGCAGCCAAGATTTACGCTATGGCTACACCTTC.

The chain employs TRBV7-2 and TRBJ2-7, with D perhaps TRBD1 (6 bases). Trimming shortened V by 5 bases and J by 0 bases, and 14 bases separated the two germline ends. The germline V gene encodes CDR1 SGHTA and CDR2 FQGNSA. This CDR3 region has 15 residues. CDR3 DNA sequence: TGTGCCAGCAGCCCGAGACAGGCAAGCTCCTACGAGCAGTACTTC. This sequence encodes CASSPRQASSYEQYF.

This clonotype was found a few times. The chain couples TRBV4-3 to TRBJ2-1; 13 bases match TRBD2. Looked up from germline, CDR1 is LGHNA and CDR2 is YSLEER. J was trimmed by 4 bases and V by 0 bases; bases with no gene match: 6. CDR3 length: 18 residues. The CDR3 protein is CASSQDKPGLAGYNEQFF. The CDR3 region has the DNA TGCGCCAGCAGCCAAGATAAACCGGGACTAGCGGGGTACAATGAGCAGTTCTTC.